These 12 T cell receptor beta chains share one sample of origin, sequenced in a study of STAT5B mutations in CD4+ large granular lymphocyte leukemia. Only in-frame clones appear in the TCRdb table, and some are missing; sequencing was by immunoSEQ multiplex PCR. The table includes 35,000 or so clones, roughly 88% detected once. Sequencing used CD4+ T cells from blood buffy coats. These receptors all stem from a human donor in good health.

The CDR3 coding sequence is TGTGCCAGCAGCTTGGGAGGGTTAAATCAGCCCCAGCATTTT. Amino acid sequence: CASSLGGLNQPQHF. This chain joins TRBV5-4 and TRBJ1-5; D is unresolved. The CDR3 totals 14 residues. Germline V CDR1 and CDR2: SGHNT, YYREEE (reference sequence). Trimming pared 0 bases from V and 4 bases from J, leaving 8 bases between.

This chain links TRBV10-3 with TRBJ2-5; 8 bases match TRBD2. The J call may be wrong; the DNA end is better matched by TRBJ2-7. CDR3 length: 14 amino acids. CDR1 and CDR2 from the germline V gene are ENHRY and SYGVKD. Here the CDR3 DNA reads TGTGCCATCAGTGCCGGTAGCGGGGCCTACGAGCAGTACTTC. It is translated as CAISAGSGAYEQYF.

The CDR3 region has the DNA TGTGCCAGCAGCTTGATCTTAAGGGGGGGCTACAATGAGCAGTTCTTC. As protein: CASSLILRGGYNEQFF. The chain uses TRBV5-6 and TRBJ2-1; D may be TRBD2 (7 bases). Trimming stripped 1 base from V and 3 bases from J, with 14 bases between. CDR1 is SGHDT, CDR2 YYEEEE, per germline. The CDR3 is 16 amino acids.

The chain couples TRBV20-1 to TRBJ2-5, with unresolved D. The CDR3 covers 11 residues. CDR1 and CDR2 (germline): DFQATT, SNEGSKA (reference sequence). With 3 bases removed from V and 5 bases from J, the gap between germline ends came to 7 bases. CDR3 sequence: CSASPRETQYF. As DNA, the CDR3 is TGCAGTGCTAGCCCACGGGAGACCCAGTACTTC.

This chain joins TRBV11-2 and TRBJ2-7, with D possibly TRBD2 on 6 matching bases. This CDR3 has 15 amino acids. CDR1 is SGHAT, CDR2 FQNNGV, per germline. The V and J ends lost 5 bases and 2 bases respectively, with 16 bases between them. The CDR3 bases are TGTGCCAGCAGCAAAGCCCGGCGGGGAGCCTACGAGCAGTACTTC. This gives the protein CASSKARRGAYEQYF.

The chain is built from TRBV5-4 and TRBJ1-2, with no clear D. Germline-derived CDR1 and CDR2 are SGHNT and YYREEE (reference sequence). V lost 2 bases to trimming and J lost 3 bases, with 11 bases between them. CDR3 size: 14 residues. CDR3 amino acids: CASSFDWTDYGYTF. CDR3 sequence (DNA): TGTGCCAGCAGCTTTGATTGGACGGACTATGGCTACACCTTC.

The V and J genes are TRBV25-1 and TRBJ1-5; D unclear. CDR3 length: 15 amino acids. Germline V gene data show CDR1 as MGHDK and CDR2 as SYGVNS. Trimming shortened V by 2 bases and J by 2 bases, and 10 bases separated the two germline ends. The CDR3 coding sequence is TGTGCCAGCAGTGAAGGCACAGTGCGCAATCAGCCCCAGCATTTT. Translating it yields CASSEGTVRNQPQHF.

The chain employs TRBV7-2 and TRBJ1-1, with 9 bases lining up with TRBD1. Per germline, CDR1 SGHTA and CDR2 FQGNSA. There are 15 residues in the CDR3. V shed 5 bases and J 5 bases; nucleotides not matched to a gene: 9. The CDR3 sequence: CASSPGTGWRTEAFF. The CDR3 DNA is TGTGCCAGCAGCCCCGGGACAGGGTGGAGGACTGAAGCTTTCTTT.

The CDR3: CASSLGGAPYEQYF. For the CDR3, the DNA is TGTGCCAGCAGCTTGGGGGGGGCGCCCTACGAGCAGTACTTC. The rearrangement uses TRBV5-8 and TRBJ2-7; D is possibly TRBD1 or TRBD2 (6 bases each). There are 14 residues in the CDR3. CDR1 and CDR2 from the germline V gene are SGHTS and YDEGEE. The V gene lost 0 bases and the J gene lost 2 bases, with 9 bases spanning the gap.

This chain joins TRBV6-5 and TRBJ2-7, with D possibly being TRBD1 (6 bases). The CDR3 runs 15 residues. The V end lost 6 bases, the J end lost 4 bases, and 19 bases lay between the germline ends. CDR1 MNHEY and CDR2 SVGAGI come from the germline V gene. The CDR3 DNA follows: TGTGCCAGCAGGACGCGGTCCCAGGGGCCTTACGAGCAGTACTTC. Amino acid sequence: CASRTRSQGPYEQYF.

The V call is TRBV15, the J call TRBJ2-7; 9 nucleotides match TRBD1. The V and J ends lost 1 base and 0 bases, in that order; junction bases with no gene match: 1. The germline V gene has CDR1 LNHNV and CDR2 YYDKDF (reference sequence). This CDR3 spans 15 amino acids. CDR3 nucleotides: TGTGCCACCAGCAGAGCGACAGGGGGCTCCTACGAGCAGTACTTC. Protein: CATSRATGGSYEQYF.

V usage is TRBV5-1 and J usage is TRBJ2-7; 10 positions match TRBD2. The length of the CDR3 is 15 residues. CDR1 is SGHRS, CDR2 YFSETQ, per germline. Trimming removed 0 bases from V and 2 bases from J; junction bases left unmatched: 2. CDR3 sequence reads: CASSLGTSGTYEQYF. CDR3 coding DNA: TGCGCCAGCAGCTTGGGGACTAGCGGAACCTACGAGCAGTACTTC.